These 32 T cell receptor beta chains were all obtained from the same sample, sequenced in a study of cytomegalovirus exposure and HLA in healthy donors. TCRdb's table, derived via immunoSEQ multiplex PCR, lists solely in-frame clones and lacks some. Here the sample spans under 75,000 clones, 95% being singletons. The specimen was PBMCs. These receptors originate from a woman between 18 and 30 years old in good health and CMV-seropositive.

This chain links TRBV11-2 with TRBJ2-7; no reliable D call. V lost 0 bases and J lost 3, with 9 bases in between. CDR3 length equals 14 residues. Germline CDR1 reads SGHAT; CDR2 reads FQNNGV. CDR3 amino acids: CASSLEYLLYEQYF. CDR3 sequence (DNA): TGTGCCAGCAGCTTAGAATATCTCCTCTACGAGCAGTACTTC.

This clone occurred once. CDR3 loop: CAWGPGHWEGYTF. CDR3 coding DNA: TGTGCCTGGGGACCGGGCCACTGGGAGGGCTACACCTTC. The V gene is TRBV30, the J gene TRBJ1-2; D gene unclear. V was clipped by 5 bases and J by 8 bases, with 18 bases between them. This CDR3 has 13 residues. Germline assignment: CDR1 GTSNPN and CDR2 SVGIG (reference sequence).

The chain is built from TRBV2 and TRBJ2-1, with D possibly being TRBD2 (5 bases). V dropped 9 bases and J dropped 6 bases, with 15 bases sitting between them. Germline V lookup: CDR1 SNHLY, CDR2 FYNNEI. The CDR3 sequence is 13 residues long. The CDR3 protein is CASSPGVINEQFF. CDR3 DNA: TGTGCCAGTTCCCCCGGGGTAATCAATGAGCAGTTCTTC.

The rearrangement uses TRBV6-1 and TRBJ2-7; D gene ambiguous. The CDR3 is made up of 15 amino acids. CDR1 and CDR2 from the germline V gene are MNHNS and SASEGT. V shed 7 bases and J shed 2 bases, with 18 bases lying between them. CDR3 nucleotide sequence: TGTGCCAGCACTTCGCTTACGGCAGGAACCTACGAGCAGTACTTC. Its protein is CASTSLTAGTYEQYF.

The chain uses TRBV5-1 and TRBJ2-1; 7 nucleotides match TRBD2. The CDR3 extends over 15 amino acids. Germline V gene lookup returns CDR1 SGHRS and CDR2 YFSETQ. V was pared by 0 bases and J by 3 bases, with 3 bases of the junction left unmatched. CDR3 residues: CASSLGGRGYNEQFF. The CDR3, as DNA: TGCGCCAGCAGCTTGGGCGGGAGAGGCTACAATGAGCAGTTCTTC.

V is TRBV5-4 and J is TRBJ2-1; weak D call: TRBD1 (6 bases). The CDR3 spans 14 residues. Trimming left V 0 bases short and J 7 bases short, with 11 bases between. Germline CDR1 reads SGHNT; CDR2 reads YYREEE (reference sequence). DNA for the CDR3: TGTGCCAGCAGCTTGGACAGGGCATTGAATGAGCAGTTCTTC. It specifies CASSLDRALNEQFF.

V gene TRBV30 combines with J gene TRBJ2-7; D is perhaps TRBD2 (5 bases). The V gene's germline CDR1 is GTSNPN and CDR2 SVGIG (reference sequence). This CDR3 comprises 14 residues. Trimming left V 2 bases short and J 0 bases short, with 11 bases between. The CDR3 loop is CAWSFLRDSYEQYF. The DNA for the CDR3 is TGTGCCTGGAGTTTCCTCCGGGACTCCTACGAGCAGTACTTC.

CDR3 coding DNA: TGTGCCAGCAGCTCACTAGCGGGAGGTGCGATCGGGGAGCTGTTTTTT. Protein: CASSSLAGGAIGELFF. The chain links TRBV5-6 to TRBJ2-2, with 12 bases matching TRBD2. The germline V gene encodes CDR1 SGHDT and CDR2 YYEEEE. With V trimmed by 3 bases and J by 7 bases, 7 bases remained unmatched. The CDR3 is made up of 16 amino acids.

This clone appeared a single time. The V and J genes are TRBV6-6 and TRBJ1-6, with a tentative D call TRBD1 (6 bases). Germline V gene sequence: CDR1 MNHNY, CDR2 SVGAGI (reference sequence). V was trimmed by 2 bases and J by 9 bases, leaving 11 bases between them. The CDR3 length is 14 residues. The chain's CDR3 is CASSYGNRASPLHF. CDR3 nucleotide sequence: TGTGCCAGCAGTTACGGTAACAGGGCTTCACCCCTCCACTTT.

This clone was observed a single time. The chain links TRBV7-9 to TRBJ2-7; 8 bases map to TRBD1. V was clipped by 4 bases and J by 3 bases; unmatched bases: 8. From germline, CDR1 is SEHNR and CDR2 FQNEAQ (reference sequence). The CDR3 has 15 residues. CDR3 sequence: CASSSLGTGNYEQYF. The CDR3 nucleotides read TGTGCCAGCAGCTCGCTGGGGACAGGCAACTACGAGCAGTACTTC.

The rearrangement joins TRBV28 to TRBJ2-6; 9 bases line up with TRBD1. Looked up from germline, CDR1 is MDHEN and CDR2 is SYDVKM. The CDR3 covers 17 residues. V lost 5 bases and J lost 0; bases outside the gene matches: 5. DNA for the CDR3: TGTGCCAGCAGTCCCGGGACAGGGCGCTCTGGGGCCAACGTCCTGACTTTC. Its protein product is CASSPGTGRSGANVLTF.

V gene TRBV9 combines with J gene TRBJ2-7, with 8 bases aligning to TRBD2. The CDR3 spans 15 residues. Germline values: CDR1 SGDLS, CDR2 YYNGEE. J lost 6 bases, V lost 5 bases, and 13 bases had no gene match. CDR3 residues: CASSDLGSGSAEQYF. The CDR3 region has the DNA TGTGCCAGCAGTGACCTGGGGAGCGGGAGTGCCGAGCAGTACTTC.

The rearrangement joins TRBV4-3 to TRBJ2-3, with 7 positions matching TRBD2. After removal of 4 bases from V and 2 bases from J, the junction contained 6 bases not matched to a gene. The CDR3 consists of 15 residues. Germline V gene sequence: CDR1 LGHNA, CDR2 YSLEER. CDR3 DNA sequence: TGCGCCAGCAGCCCCGCCGGGGGGACCACAGATACGCAGTATTTT. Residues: CASSPAGGTTDTQYF.

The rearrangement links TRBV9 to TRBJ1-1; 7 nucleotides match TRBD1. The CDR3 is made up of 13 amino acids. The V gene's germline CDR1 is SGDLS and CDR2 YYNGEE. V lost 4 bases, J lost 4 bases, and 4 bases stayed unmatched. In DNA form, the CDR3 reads TGTGCCAGCAGCACTCACAGGGGCACTGAAGCTTTCTTT. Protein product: CASSTHRGTEAFF. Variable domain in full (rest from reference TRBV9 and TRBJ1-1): DSGVTQTPKHLITATGQRVTLRCSPRSGDLSVYWYQQSLDQGLQFLIQYYNGEERAKGNILERFSAQQFPDLHSELNLSSLELGDSALYFCASSTHRGTEAFFGQGTRLTVV.

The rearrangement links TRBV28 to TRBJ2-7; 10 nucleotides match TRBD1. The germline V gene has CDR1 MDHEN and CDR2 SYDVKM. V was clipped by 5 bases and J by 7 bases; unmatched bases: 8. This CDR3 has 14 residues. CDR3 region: CASSRRQGAREQYF. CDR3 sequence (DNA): TGTGCCAGCAGTCGCCGACAGGGGGCGCGAGAGCAGTACTTC.

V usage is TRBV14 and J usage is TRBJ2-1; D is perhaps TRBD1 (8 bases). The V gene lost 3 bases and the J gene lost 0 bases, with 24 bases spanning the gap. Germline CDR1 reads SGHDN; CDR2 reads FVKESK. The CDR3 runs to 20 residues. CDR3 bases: TGTGCCAGCAGCCAGGGACAGGTGCGGGAGTTGAGGAGCTCCTACAATGAGCAGTTCTTC. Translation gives CASSQGQVRELRSSYNEQFF.

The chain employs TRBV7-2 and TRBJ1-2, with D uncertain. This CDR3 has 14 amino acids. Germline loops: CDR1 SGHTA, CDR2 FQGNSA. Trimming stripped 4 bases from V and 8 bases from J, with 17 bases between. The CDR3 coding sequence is TGTGCCAGCAGCTCCCTCGTTGGTACCGGGGGCTACACCTTC. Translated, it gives CASSSLVGTGGYTF.

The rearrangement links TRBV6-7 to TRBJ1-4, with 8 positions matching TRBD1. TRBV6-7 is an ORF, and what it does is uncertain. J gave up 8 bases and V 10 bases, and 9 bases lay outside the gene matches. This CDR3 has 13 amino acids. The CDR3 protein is CATPQGAWEKLFF. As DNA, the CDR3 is TGTGCCACTCCTCAGGGGGCTTGGGAAAAACTGTTTTTT.

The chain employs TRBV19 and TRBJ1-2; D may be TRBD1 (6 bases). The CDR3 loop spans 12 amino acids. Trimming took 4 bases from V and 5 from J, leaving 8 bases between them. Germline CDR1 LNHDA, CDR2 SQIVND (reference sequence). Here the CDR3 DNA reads TGTGCCAGTAGTAGGGACAATTATGGCTACACCTTC. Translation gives CASSRDNYGYTF.

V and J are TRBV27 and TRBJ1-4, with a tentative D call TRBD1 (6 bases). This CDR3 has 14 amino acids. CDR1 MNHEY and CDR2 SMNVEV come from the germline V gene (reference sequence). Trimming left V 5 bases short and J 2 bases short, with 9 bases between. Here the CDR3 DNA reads TGTGCCAGCAGTAACAGGGTTACTAATGAAAAACTGTTTTTT. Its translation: CASSNRVTNEKLFF.

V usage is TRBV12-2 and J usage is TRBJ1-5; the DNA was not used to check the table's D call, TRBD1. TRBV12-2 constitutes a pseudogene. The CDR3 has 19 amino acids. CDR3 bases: TGTGCAAGTCGCTTAGTCGGGGACAGGGGGCGACGACTCCAACAGCCCCAGCATTTT. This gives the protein CASRLVGDRGRRLQQPQHF.

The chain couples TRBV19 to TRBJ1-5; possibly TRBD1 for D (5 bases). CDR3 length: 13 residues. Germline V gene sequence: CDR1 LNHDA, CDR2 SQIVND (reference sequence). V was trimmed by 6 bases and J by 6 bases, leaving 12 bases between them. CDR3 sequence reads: CASRPGQGQPQHF. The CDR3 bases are TGTGCCAGTAGGCCAGGCCAGGGTCAGCCCCAGCATTTT. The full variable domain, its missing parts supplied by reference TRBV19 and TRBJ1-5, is DGGITQSPKYLFRKEGQNVTLSCEQNLNHDAMYWYRQDPGQGLRLIYYSQIVNDFQKGDIAEGYSVSREKKESFPLTVTSAQKNPTAFYLCASRPGQGQPQHFGDGTRLSIL.

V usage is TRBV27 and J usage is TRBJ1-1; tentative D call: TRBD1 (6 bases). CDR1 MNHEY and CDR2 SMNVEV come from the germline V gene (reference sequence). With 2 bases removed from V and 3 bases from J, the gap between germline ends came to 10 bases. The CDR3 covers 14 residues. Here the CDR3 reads CASSLQQGYTEAFF. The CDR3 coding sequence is TGTGCCAGCAGTTTACAACAGGGATACACTGAAGCTTTCTTT.

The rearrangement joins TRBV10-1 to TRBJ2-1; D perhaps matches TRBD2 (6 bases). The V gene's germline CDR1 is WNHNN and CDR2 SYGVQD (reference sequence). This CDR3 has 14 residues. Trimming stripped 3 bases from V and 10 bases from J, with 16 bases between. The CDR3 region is CASSDPLTGDEQFF. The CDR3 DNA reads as TGCGCCAGCAGTGATCCTCTTACGGGAGACGAGCAGTTCTTC.

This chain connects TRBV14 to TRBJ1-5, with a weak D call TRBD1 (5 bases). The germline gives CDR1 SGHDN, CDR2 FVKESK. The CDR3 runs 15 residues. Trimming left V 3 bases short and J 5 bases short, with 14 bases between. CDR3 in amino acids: CASSHHKGFDQPQHF. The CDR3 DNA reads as TGTGCCAGCAGCCATCATAAGGGGTTTGATCAGCCCCAGCATTTT. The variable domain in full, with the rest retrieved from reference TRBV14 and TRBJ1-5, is EAGVTQFPSHSVIEKGQTVTLRCDPISGHDNLYWYRRVMGKEIKFLLHFVKESKQDESGMPNNRFLAERTGGTYSTLKVQPAELEDSGVYFCASSHHKGFDQPQHFGDGTRLSIL.

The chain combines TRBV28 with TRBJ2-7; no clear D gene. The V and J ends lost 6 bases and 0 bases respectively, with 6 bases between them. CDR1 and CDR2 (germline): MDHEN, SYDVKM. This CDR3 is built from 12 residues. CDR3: CASSEVSYEQYF. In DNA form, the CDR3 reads TGTGCCAGCAGCGAGGTCTCCTACGAGCAGTACTTC.

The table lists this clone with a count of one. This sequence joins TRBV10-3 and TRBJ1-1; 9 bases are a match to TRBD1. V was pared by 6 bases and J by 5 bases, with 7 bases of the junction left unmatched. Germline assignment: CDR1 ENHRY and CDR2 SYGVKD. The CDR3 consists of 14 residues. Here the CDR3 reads CAIRTGTGPTEAFF. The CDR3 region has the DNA TGTGCCATCAGAACCGGGACAGGGCCGACTGAAGCTTTCTTT.

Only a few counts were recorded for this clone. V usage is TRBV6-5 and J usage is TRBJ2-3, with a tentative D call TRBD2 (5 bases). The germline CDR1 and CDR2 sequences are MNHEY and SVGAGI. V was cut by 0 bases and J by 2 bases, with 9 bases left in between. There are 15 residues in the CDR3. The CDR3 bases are TGTGCCAGCAGTTACTCGCCCGACTACACAGATACGCAGTATTTT. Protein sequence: CASSYSPDYTDTQYF.

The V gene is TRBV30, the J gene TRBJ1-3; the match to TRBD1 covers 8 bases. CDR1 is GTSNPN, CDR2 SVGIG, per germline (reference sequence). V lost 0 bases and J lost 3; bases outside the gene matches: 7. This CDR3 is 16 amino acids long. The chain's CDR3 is CAWSVQGQDFGNTIYF. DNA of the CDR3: TGTGCCTGGAGTGTCCAGGGACAGGACTTTGGAAACACCATATATTTT.

CDR3 DNA: TGCGCCAGCAGTGAGTCCAGGGTCCCCTCGGAGCAGTACTTC. Translation: CASSESRVPSEQYF. V gene TRBV10-1 combines with J gene TRBJ2-7; tentative D call: TRBD1 (5 bases). CDR1 is WNHNN, CDR2 SYGVQD, per germline (reference sequence). Trimming shortened V by 0 bases and J by 7 bases, and 13 bases separated the two germline ends. The CDR3 runs 14 residues.

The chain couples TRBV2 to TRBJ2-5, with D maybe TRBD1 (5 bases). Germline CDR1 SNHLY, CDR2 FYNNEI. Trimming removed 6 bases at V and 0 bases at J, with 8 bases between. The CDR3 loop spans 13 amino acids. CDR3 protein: CASRKGNQETQYF. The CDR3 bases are TGTGCCAGCAGAAAGGGGAACCAAGAGACCCAGTACTTC.

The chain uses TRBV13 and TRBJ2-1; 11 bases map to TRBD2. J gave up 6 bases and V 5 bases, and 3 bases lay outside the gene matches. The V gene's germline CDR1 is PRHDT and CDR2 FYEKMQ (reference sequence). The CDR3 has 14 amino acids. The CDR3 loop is CASSQGLAANEQFF. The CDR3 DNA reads TGTGCCAGCAGCCAGGGACTAGCGGCCAATGAGCAGTTCTTC.